The clone carrying this T cell receptor beta chain came up a few times. The antigen remains unidentified. The data derive from a study of human T cells and chemical hapten exposure. Study information: Slight differences in pooled library volume were the main source of varying TCR yields across samples. General observations from the study: TCRs above 1 in 1000 frequency did not change with DPC sensitization.

Unfractionated whole blood was the source from which total RNA was extracted. The library tagged individual cDNA molecules with unique molecular identifiers. Authors' methods: With a range of about 23,224 to 700,000, the median per sample was around 96,000 TCRs. One entry per CDR3 protein, called by TCRdb with MiXCR from the 5' RACE reads. The V and J calls shown here were made by TCRdb, not taken from the authors' results. This sample carries 120,000 to 150,000 distinct CDR3 sequences, about 4% of them seen once, and the ten largest clones take 1.3% to 1.5%. Germline lookup yields CDR1 SGHDT and CDR2 YYEEEE. V dropped 3 bases and J dropped 5; count of bases not matched to a gene: 12. The CDR3 runs 16 residues.

V and J are TRBV5-6 and TRBJ2-3, with 7 bases identical to TRBD2. This TCR was recovered from a female donor in good health. CDR3 sequence reads: CASSSLSGTAEDTQYF. CDR3 in DNA: TGTGCCAGCAGCTCGTTAAGCGGGACCGCCGAAGATACGCAGTATTTT.